This T cell receptor beta chain was captured in a study of blood T cell repertoires in COVID-19. Authors' processing steps: Quantification of nucleated cells was approximated via reference gene primer amplification. Generated by immunoSEQ multiplex PCR, the TCRdb table keeps only in-frame clones and is missing some. Clonal size and the V and J genes are those of that table, whereas D and trimming came from the DNA. The top ten clones hold approximately 0.98% of a sample with about 310,000 clones, around 87% of them seen once. J lost 5 bases, V lost 6 bases, and 6 bases had no gene match. The CDR3 is 15 residues long. The V gene's germline CDR1 is MDHEN and CDR2 SYDVKM.

Sequencing input: peripheral blood. The sequence was obtained from a woman aged 40 to 50 with COVID-19, enrolled during active disease. The chain is built from TRBV28 and TRBJ1-4; TRBD1 matches 10 bases. CDR3 loop: CASRPGTGVNEKLFF. The CDR3 DNA reads as TGTGCCAGCAGACCCGGGACAGGGGTGAATGAAAAACTGTTTTTT.